This T cell receptor beta chain was recorded in a study of control samples from healthy donors and cancer patients (dated by TCRdb to the early 2020s). Regarding this clone: What antigen it recognizes has not been identified. The input lacks base qualities; no much larger clone sits a single base away.

Library prep was done by the immunoSEQ multiplex PCR assay. Entries here come from immuneACCESS through TCRdb and include only in-frame sequences with V and J called. Some clones fail to appear in such tables; in the studies checked, an unresolved V gene covers under half of the shortfall, and the cause of the remainder is unknown. The sample table holds fewer than 250,000 clones, of which approximately 90% were seen once. Less than 2% of the sample goes to the ten largest clones. The sequencing sample was made of blood. This clonotype originated in a man aged 25 to 45 in good health.

CDR3 reads: CASSQDNPFYEQYF. The bases are TGTGCCAGCAGCCAAGATAACCCCTTTTACGAGCAGTACTTC. The V and J segments used are TRBV14 and TRBJ2-7; the D gene identity is not certain. The CDR3 goes from the cysteine to the phenylalanine over 14 residues. The read is trimmed to its CDR3 DNA, 42 bases read in frame from base 1. V loses 0 bases of germline sequence and J loses 4 bases, and the interval between the two ends is 10 bases. CDR1 and CDR2 (SGHDN, FVKESK) derive from the germline V gene.